This T cell receptor (beta chain) originates from a study of glioma-infiltrating T cells after dendritic cell vaccination (dated by TCRdb to 2016 to 2017). The study in broad terms: The cohort comprised roughly 15 glioblastoma patients from Phase I and II dendritic cell vaccination trials, 9 newly diagnosed and 6 with recurrent disease. Between 2003 and 2012, patients were given autologous tumor lysate-pulsed dendritic cell vaccination. To make the vaccine, monocyte-derived dendritic cells were cultured for seven days with IL-4 and GM-CSF and then pulsed overnight with autologous tumor lysate. Three intradermal dendritic cell vaccine injections were administered to patients at biweekly intervals in the arm below the axilla. Deep sequencing of TCR beta CDR3 regions was used to quantify tumor-infiltrating lymphocyte content and compare tumor and blood repertoires in dendritic cell-vaccinated glioblastoma patients. Survival after dendritic cell vaccination was correlated with TCR sequencing metrics, such as TIL content and the overlap between tumor and blood repertoires. What the research found in general, with its limitations: The TCR overlap response model with three groups was called speculative and said to need prospective validation. After dendritic cell vaccination, a higher estimated pretreatment TIL content predicted longer time to progression and overall survival. The cohort was small and heterogeneous, and full blood and tumor sets were available for few patients, with initial-recurrent tumor pairs available for even fewer patients. No direct relationship between TCR clonality and survival was found, suggesting that a diverse polyclonal response may matter.

Using the immunoSEQ assay, TCRB CDR3 regions were amplified from roughly 2 micrograms of genomic DNA, or from all available DNA when less than that was on hand. The multiplex PCR employed 60 forward primers targeting TCR V beta segments and 13 reverse primers targeting J beta segments. To estimate reads per starting template, synthetic control templates were spiked into each sample at limiting dilution. The Illumina HiSeq System generated 87 bp sequencing reads. The source study handled its data this way. PCR and sequencing errors were removed by a nearest neighbor algorithm that merged closely related sequences. TCR overlap was measured as the percentage of unique tumor TCR beta sequences that were also present in the peripheral blood of the same patient. The immuneACCESS repertoire file appears here via TCRdb, limited to in-frame rearrangements. These files lack a portion of the clones; in checked studies, under half of the deficit traces to unresolved V genes, and the cause of the others is not known. V and J calls and clone size are copied from that table; D and trimming were computed from the DNA. The sample table records about 82,000 clones; roughly 89% of these occur just once. The top ten clones comprise about 3.2% of the sample.

To be selected, patients needed enough residual fresh-frozen tumor tissue and more than two years of available survival data. Molecular status otherwise varied across the glioblastoma patients, but none of them carried an isocitrate dehydrogenase mutation. PBMC were collected before vaccination, two weeks after the third vaccination, and at tumor progression when it occurred. Genomic DNA was extracted with the Qiagen DNeasy Blood extraction Kit. To note about this clone: Its antigen is currently not known. Base qualities are not at hand, and no much larger clone is one base apart.

Trimming costs V 3 bases and J 5 bases, and their ends lie 5 bases apart. From cysteine to phenylalanine, the CDR3 is 11 amino acids long. Left in the record is the CDR3 DNA by itself, 33 bases read in frame from the first base. The germline V gene provides CDR1 ENHRY and CDR2 SYGVKD. The sample in question was blood, obtained before dendritic cell vaccination. The rearrangement joined TRBV10-3 to TRBJ2-7; the D gene is unclear. The TCR was taken from a human donor with glioblastoma. The DNA sequence is given as TGTGCCATCAGTGACTTCGACGAGCAGTACTTC. Its protein reads: CAISDFDEQYF.